The source of this T cell receptor (beta chain) is a study of vaccination and CD4 T cells after COVID-19. Findings of the study overall: The study sampled relatively few convalescent patients and omitted early post-infection timepoints. Only post-vaccination samples contained a median 86.3% of the reactive clones in convalescent patients.

Stated treatment: roughly 10-day PBMC culture with coronavirus spike peptide pools or control peptides (ViraFEST assay). Peptide-pool expansion of antigen-specific T cells preceded TCR sequencing in ViraFEST. Germline V gene sequence: CDR1 MNHNS, CDR2 SASEGT. V dropped 4 bases and J dropped 8 bases, with 11 bases sitting between them. The CDR3 is made up of 13 amino acids. An Oncomine TCR Beta short-read assay was used to sequence the DNA from cultured CD4+ T cells. Extraction of genomic DNA was performed on cultured CD4+ T cells. TCRdb re-analysed the PCR reads in MiXCR, keeping a single row per CDR3 protein. The data contain approximately 15,000 distinct CDR3 sequences, approximately 55% of them seen just once; the ten biggest clones take up around 4.6%. About this clonotype itself: Its cognate antigen is unknown.

This sequence was found in a human donor who had recovered from COVID-19. The chain has TRBV6-1 and TRBJ1-4, with D unresolved. This specimen consisted of CD4+ T cells from blood, cultured in vitro, obtained before SARS-CoV-2 vaccination. DNA for the CDR3: TGTGCCAGCAGTGCCACAGCGGGGGAAAAACTGTTTTTT. Translation: CASSATAGEKLFF.